This TCR beta chain comes out of a study of CD8 T cells in Susac syndrome. Trimming took off 4 bases at V and 5 bases at J, with 21 bases between the two ends. Per the germline V gene, CDR1 is WSHSY and CDR2 is SAAADI. CDR3 length: 16 residues. RNA was extracted with the RNeasy kit, and a quantity of 0.5 to 1 ug was reverse transcribed using random hexamers. An immunoSEQ multiplex PCR amplified TCR beta CDR3 over 54 Vbeta and 13 Jbeta. TCRdb used MiXCR to reprocess the immunoSEQ multiplex PCR reads, holding one entry per CDR3 protein. Here the sample spans around 45,000 distinct CDR3 sequences, 92% being singletons. TEMRA cells were FACS-enriched, with CD8+ and CD4+ T cells isolated negatively.

The sequenced material came from CD8+ T cells from PBMCs. The V call is TRBV10-2, the J call TRBJ2-7, with D perhaps TRBD1 or TRBD2 (5 bases each). The clonotype originates from a human donor in good health. The CDR3 sequence is CASSVDRGPLFHEQYF. CDR3 nucleotide sequence: TGCGCCAGCAGTGTGGATCGGGGACCGTTATTTCACGAGCAGTACTTC.